These 21 T cell receptor beta chains share one sample of origin, sequenced in a study of shared clonotypes between healthy human individuals. Repertoires were generated with immunoSEQ multiplex PCR, while TCRdb's copy carries only in-frame clones and drops some. The sample shows about 2 million clones, 85% to 95% of them seen only once. Source material: naive CD4+ T cells sorted from blood. Subset of the sample: CD45RA+ positively selected. The source is a man aged 18 to 29 in good health.

V gene TRBV5-1 combines with J gene TRBJ1-2; D remains ambiguous. The CDR3 consists of 10 residues. CDR1 and CDR2 (germline): SGHRS, YFSETQ. Trimming removed 7 bases at V and 6 bases at J, with 7 bases between. CDR3: CASAGDGYTF. Written as DNA, the CDR3 is TGCGCCAGCGCCGGGGATGGCTACACCTTC.

The V gene is TRBV30, the J gene TRBJ1-5, with 10 bases that match TRBD1. V dropped 5 bases and J dropped 0; count of bases not matched to a gene: 10. CDR1 and CDR2 (germline): GTSNPN, SVGIG (reference sequence). The length of the CDR3 is 17 residues. CDR3 sequence (DNA): TGTGCCTGGGGGACAGGGGCTCTGCTGTATAGCAATCAGCCCCAGCATTTT. Translation gives CAWGTGALLYSNQPQHF. Filled out from reference TRBV30 and TRBJ1-5, the complete variable domain reads SQTIHQWPATLVQPVGSPLSLECTVEGTSNPNLYWYRQAAGRGLQLLFYSVGIGQISSEVPQNLSASRPQDRQFILSSKKLLLSDSGFYLCAWGTGALLYSNQPQHFGDGTRLSIL.

The rearrangement links TRBV5-1 to TRBJ2-5; D possibly uses TRBD1 or TRBD2 (5 bases each). Germline V gene sequence: CDR1 SGHRS, CDR2 YFSETQ. V lost 0 bases and J lost 5, with 14 bases in between. This CDR3 spans 15 amino acids. The chain's CDR3 is CASSLARGEGETQYF. The CDR3 DNA follows: TGCGCCAGCAGCTTGGCGAGGGGTGAAGGGGAGACCCAGTACTTC.

The rearrangement joins TRBV7-3 to TRBJ2-3, with D possibly being TRBD2 (6 bases). This CDR3 is 13 amino acids long. Germline V gene sequence: CDR1 SGHTA, CDR2 FQGTGA. V shed 5 bases and J shed 4 bases, with 10 bases lying between them. CDR3 protein: CASSRGLSDTQYF. The CDR3 DNA reads as TGTGCCAGCAGCCGGGGACTCTCAGATACGCAGTATTTT.

The rearrangement uses TRBV29-1 and TRBJ2-3, with D possibly being TRBD2 (5 bases). Germline values: CDR1 SQVTM, CDR2 ANQGSEA. The CDR3 contains 14 residues. Trimming took 4 bases from V and 2 from J, leaving 13 bases between them. The CDR3 DNA sequence: TGCAGCGTTGGCGCGGGTGCCCCCACAGATACGCAGTATTTT. Translated, it gives CSVGAGAPTDTQYF.

The V call is TRBV9, the J call TRBJ1-4, with D tentatively TRBD1 (6 bases). Trimming pared 4 bases from V and 0 bases from J, leaving 13 bases between. Germline CDR1 and CDR2: SGDLS and YYNGEE. The CDR3 is 16 amino acids. CDR3 in DNA: TGTGCCAGCAGCCCAGGGGTGGGGTCAACTAATGAAAAACTGTTTTTT. Its protein is CASSPGVGSTNEKLFF.

V usage is TRBV27 and J usage is TRBJ2-3; 8 nucleotides match TRBD2. Looked up from germline, CDR1 is MNHEY and CDR2 is SMNVEV (reference sequence). There are 15 residues in the CDR3. V was clipped by 4 bases and J by 3 bases; unmatched bases: 6. CDR3 bases: TGTGCCAGCAGTTCCTTAGCGGGAACTACAGATACGCAGTATTTT. Translation: CASSSLAGTTDTQYF.

This clone came up a few times. The chain has TRBV4-1 and TRBJ1-5, with 9 bases aligning to TRBD1. CDR1 MGHRA and CDR2 YSYEKL come from the germline V gene. This CDR3 region has 15 residues. V lost 1 base, J lost 7 bases, and 5 bases stayed unmatched. CDR3 nucleotide sequence: TGCGCCAGCAGCCAAGTCGGGACAGGGCTACAGCCCCAGCATTTT. Protein product: CASSQVGTGLQPQHF.

The V call is TRBV5-8, the J call TRBJ2-5; TRBD2 agrees at 9 bases. The germline gives CDR1 SGHTS, CDR2 YDEGEE. V lost 4 bases to trimming and J lost 9 bases; unmatched junction nucleotides: 13. This CDR3 has 15 residues. The CDR3, as DNA: TGTGCCAGCAGCCGGTGGATGACTAGCGGAGCGTCCCAGTACTTC. It yields the protein CASSRWMTSGASQYF.

The CDR3 DNA is TGTGCCTGGAGGACAGGGGGGTACCAAGAGACCCAGTACTTC. The encoded protein is CAWRTGGYQETQYF. The rearrangement links TRBV30 to TRBJ2-5; 9 bases fit TRBD1. Germline CDR1 GTSNPN, CDR2 SVGIG (reference sequence). V gave up 3 bases and J gave up 0 bases; unmatched junction bases: 2. The CDR3 runs to 14 residues.

V usage is TRBV2 and J usage is TRBJ2-5; 9 bases are a match to TRBD1. V shed 7 bases, J shed 2 bases, and the junction held 8 bases outside the gene matches. Germline CDR1 and CDR2: SNHLY and FYNNEI. The CDR3 has 15 residues. The CDR3 region has the DNA TGTGCCAGCACCACCGCCGGGACAGGGCAAGAGACCCAGTACTTC. This sequence encodes CASTTAGTGQETQYF.

Here the CDR3 reads CASRTSGGATDTQYF. The DNA of the CDR3 is TGTGCCAGTAGGACTAGCGGGGGGGCCACAGATACGCAGTATTTT. The chain couples TRBV19 to TRBJ2-3; 14 bases are shared with TRBD2. Germline CDR1 reads LNHDA; CDR2 reads SQIVND (reference sequence). The ends lost 6 bases at V and 2 bases at J; junction bases unmatched: 1. This CDR3 spans 15 amino acids. The complete variable domain, with remaining parts taken from reference TRBV19 and TRBJ2-3, reads DGGITQSPKYLFRKEGQNVTLSCEQNLNHDAMYWYRQDPGQGLRLIYYSQIVNDFQKGDIAEGYSVSREKKESFPLTVTSAQKNPTAFYLCASRTSGGATDTQYFGPGTRLTVL.

V is TRBV6-1 and J is TRBJ2-3, with TRBD1 matching 7 bases. The V and J ends lost 4 bases and 9 bases, in that order; junction bases with no gene match: 7. This CDR3 has 13 residues. CDR1 and CDR2 from the germline V gene are MNHNS and SASEGT. CDR3 sequence: CASSAATGRTQYF. The DNA for the CDR3 is TGTGCCAGCAGTGCGGCGACAGGGCGGACGCAGTATTTT.

V and J are TRBV7-6 and TRBJ1-4; D not certain. CDR1 is SGHVS, CDR2 FNYEAQ, per germline. The CDR3 spans 16 residues. V was cut by 5 bases and J by 0 bases, with 13 bases left in between. DNA of the CDR3: TGTGCCAGCAGCCCTCTTGGTACTGCAACTAATGAAAAACTGTTTTTT. Amino acids: CASSPLGTATNEKLFF.

The genes are TRBV2 and TRBJ1-1; TRBD1 matches 8 bases. The CDR3 loop spans 19 amino acids. V was pared by 0 bases and J by 2 bases, with 14 bases of the junction left unmatched. Per the germline V gene, CDR1 is SNHLY and CDR2 is FYNNEI. The CDR3 loop reads CASSEALGQGARDNTEAFF. In nucleotides, the CDR3 is TGTGCCAGCAGTGAAGCGCTAGGGCAGGGGGCTAGGGACAACACTGAAGCTTTCTTT.

The chain employs TRBV6-1 and TRBJ2-3; 9 nucleotides align to TRBD1. CDR3 length equals 14 residues. Losses at the gene ends were 6 bases for V and 3 bases for J; bases not matched to a gene: 4. Germline lookup yields CDR1 MNHNS and CDR2 SASEGT. The CDR3 region has the DNA TGTGCCAGCAGACAGGGGGCGCTTACAGATACGCAGTATTTT. Protein sequence: CASRQGALTDTQYF.

The chain combines TRBV30 with TRBJ2-1; 9 bases map to TRBD1. J lost 7 bases, V lost 0 bases, and 1 base had no gene match. CDR3 length: 13 amino acids. The V gene's germline CDR1 is GTSNPN and CDR2 SVGIG (reference sequence). The CDR3 sequence: CAWSVQGANEQFF. The CDR3 nucleotides are TGTGCCTGGAGTGTACAGGGGGCAAATGAGCAGTTCTTC.

The chain employs TRBV19 and TRBJ2-7; 7 nucleotides match TRBD2. The CDR3 is made up of 16 amino acids. CDR1 is LNHDA and CDR2 is SQIVND in the germline V gene (reference sequence). The V segment lost 5 bases and the J segment 2 bases; nucleotides outside the gene matches: 12. Here the CDR3 DNA reads TGTGCCAGTAGTGACCCCCGGCGGGAGAATCCCTACGAGCAGTACTTC. Amino acids: CASSDPRRENPYEQYF.

The J gene is TRBJ2-3, the V gene TRBV7-9, with D perhaps TRBD2 (5 bases). This CDR3 spans 15 amino acids. Trimming pared 5 bases from V and 3 bases from J, leaving 15 bases between. Germline V gives CDR1 SEHNR, CDR2 FQNEAQ (reference sequence). CDR3: CASSASEGFTDTQYF. CDR3 in DNA: TGTGCCAGCAGCGCCTCCGAGGGCTTTACAGATACGCAGTATTTT.

This sequence joins TRBV19 and TRBJ1-1, with D hard to call. CDR3 length: 15 residues. Germline V lookup: CDR1 LNHDA, CDR2 SQIVND (reference sequence). Trimming removed 1 base from V and 1 base from J, with 10 bases in between. CDR3 loop: CASSIGWHPNTEAFF. The CDR3 DNA reads as TGTGCCAGTAGTATAGGATGGCATCCGAACACTGAAGCTTTCTTT.

The rearrangement uses TRBV11-2 and TRBJ2-7, with D unresolved. Per the germline V gene, CDR1 is SGHAT and CDR2 is FQNNGV. The germline V and J ends were trimmed by 6 bases and 3 bases, with 18 bases remaining between them. This CDR3 comprises 15 residues. CDR3 protein: CASRYDLSRGYEQYF. CDR3 bases: TGTGCCAGCAGATATGACCTTTCCCGCGGCTACGAGCAGTACTTC.